The present TCR beta chain was sequenced within a study of tumor-infiltrating lymphocytes in primary liver carcinoma (dated by TCRdb to 2017 to 2019). With respect to the entire study: Of the five patients (three men and two women, aged 30 to 69 years), four had hepatocellular carcinoma and one had combined HCC and intrahepatic cholangiocarcinoma. Reproducibility between technical replicate repertoires was high, with correlation coefficients above 0.95 and mean shared-clone rates about 0.9. TCRbeta repertoire sequencing covered 35 specimens from 5 patients: some 25 tumor regions, 5 adjacent noncancerous liver tissues and 5 peripheral blood samples. For each liver tumor, the study sampled five regions along with adjacent normal tissue and blood, and applied TCRbeta repertoire sequencing, expression microarrays and whole-exome sequencing. To link TCRbeta repertoire diversity to the local molecular phenotype, the approximately 26 tumor region samples were profiled with Agilent mRNA microarrays. Samples yielded roughly 3.65 to 7.5 million productive TCRbeta reads; read depth did not differ significantly between tissue types. The five patients had tumors of stage T1-T3 N0M0, with maximum diameters ranging from about 4.2 to 11 cm.

From the cysteine through the phenylalanine, the CDR3 covers 15 amino acids. Only CDR3 DNA is held: 45 bases, read in frame from base 1. From V the trimming removes 0 bases and from J it removes 0 bases, while the gene matches leave 2 bases of the junction unaccounted for. According to the germline V gene, CDR1 reads MNHEY and CDR2 reads SVGAGI. Summary of the overall study and its limitations: Repertoire overlap was found to be higher between tumor regions (mean approximately 35%) than between tumor-adjacent (roughly 17%) or tumor-blood (about 15%) pairs, consistent with antigen-driven expansion. Because only the TCR beta chain was sequenced and unpaired alpha chains were not captured, true repertoire diversity is likely underestimated. Compared with blood, tumors had a significantly larger share of the repertoire taken up by the top 250 clones (p = 0.039). Only roughly 7.5-24% of top clones appeared in all five regions of a tumor, which suggests that tumor-infiltrating T cells are spatially heterogeneous. Only a few patients were included in the study, and the authors note that the findings should be validated in a larger study. Because the samples were bulk and unsorted, CD4+ and CD8+ T cell repertoires could not be compared.

Without any cell sorting, total RNA and DNA were extracted together from about 19-30 mg of bulk tissue using the AllPrep DNA/RNA mini kit. Between late 2015 and early 2016, about 5 patients in China with histopathologically diagnosed primary liver carcinoma had their tumors surgically resected. Patients had chronic HBV infection and were treatment-naive at sampling. Each tumor was sampled at five spatially separated regions: the superior, inferior, left-lateral and right-lateral poles and the tumor centre. Histology showed that every tumor sample contained more than 85% viable tumor cells. Fresh tumor and adjacent tissue pieces were bisected; one half was stored in RNAlater at -80°C, the other sent for histology. Starting from 450 to 500 ng total RNA, TCRbeta-specific cDNA was produced by reverse transcription with a constant-region primer and ProtoScript II reverse transcriptase. Three nested multiplex PCR rounds, following a slightly modified ARM-PCR procedure, were used to build the TCRbeta libraries. The first two PCR rounds used multiplex TRBV1-TRBV30 forward primers with a Cbeta reverse primer, each for approximately 9 cycles. Sample barcodes and Illumina adapters were added in a final 25-cycle PCR with Deep VentR polymerase. Before sequencing, amplicons of 200-500 bp were purified from gel using a QIAquick gel extraction kit. An Illumina HiSeq 2500 was used to sequence the TCRbeta amplicons, generating 250-bp paired-end reads. As for the authors' bioinformatics: To recover full CDR3 sequences, reads were quality-trimmed using Trimmomatic v0.33 and paired reads were then merged using FLASH v1.2.11. MiGEC v1.2.1b assigned V, D and J germline segments to the rearranged TCRbeta sequences. Clonotype statistics and Shannon-Wiener diversity indices were computed with VDJtools v1.0.0. Except for diversity analysis, only each sample's 250 most abundant clonotypes were used in subsequent analyses to reduce sampling bias. TCRdb reprocessed the public reads (quality trimming at Q25 with fastp, clone calling with MiXCR) and kept in-frame beta chains. Each entry is one CDR3 protein sequence, shown with its most common DNA and genes. The V and J calls here are based on TCRdb, not the publication. For this sample the table gives about 100,000 distinct CDR3 sequences, of which more than 65% were detected only once. The leading ten clones occupy less than 15% of the sample.

At least ten counts were recorded for this clonotype. Its antigen target is currently unknown. Base qualities were left out, and no much larger clone turns up one base away. This receptor was identified in a woman aged 60-70 years with primary liver carcinoma and hepatitis B virus infection. Recombination joined TRBV6-5 with TRBJ2-7; TRBD2 aligns with 7 central bases. Sequencing input: liver tumor tissue from sampling region 2. The cell subset or site label on this specimen signifies: tumor region T2, inferior pole. The DNA sequence is given as TGTGCCAGCAGTTACTCGACGGGAGGCTCCTACGAGCAGTACTTC. It translates to CASSYSTGGSYEQYF.